This TCR beta chain was retrieved from a study of persistence of HIV-infected CD4 T cells. Cells were stimulated with overlapping HIV-1 Gag 15-mer peptides. Sorted nonresponding memory CD4+ T cells were CD40L-negative, CD69-negative, CD45RO-high. These HIV-1-infected adults initiated suppressive ART in chronic infection. Plasma HIV-1 RNA stayed below 50 copies/mL for at least 4 years. CD8+ T cells were removed from PBMCs prior to stimulation. The immunoSEQ assay was version 4, run in survey mode. The table came from immunoSEQ multiplex PCR; TCRdb's copy has only in-frame clones and leaves some out. The sample consists of about 64,000 clones, 70% to 75% of them appearing once. Note on this clone: What it recognizes is unknown.

The CDR3 totals 15 residues. Trimming stripped 2 bases from V and 5 bases from J, with 15 bases between. Germline-derived CDR1 and CDR2 are SGHVS and FQNEAQ. The source of this sequence is an adult man with HIV who was CMV-seropositive. This chain links TRBV7-8 with TRBJ1-1; D call uncertain. The source material was CD4+ T cells sorted from PBMCs after roughly 18-hour stimulation, sampled from a patient who received antiretroviral therapy. The CDR3, as DNA: TGTGCCAGCAGCTTACCTCGAGAAAGGCATACTGAAGCTTTCTTT. Translating gives CASSLPRERHTEAFF.